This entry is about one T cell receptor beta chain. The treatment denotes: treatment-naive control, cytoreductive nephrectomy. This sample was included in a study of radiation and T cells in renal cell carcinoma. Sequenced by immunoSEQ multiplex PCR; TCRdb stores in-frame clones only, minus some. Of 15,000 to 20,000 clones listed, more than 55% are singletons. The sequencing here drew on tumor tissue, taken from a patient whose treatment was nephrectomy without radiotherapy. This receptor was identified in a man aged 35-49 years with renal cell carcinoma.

This CDR3 reads CASRDTGSLSYEQYF. The CDR3 DNA reads TGTGCCAGCAGGGACACAGGGTCCCTCTCCTACGAGCAGTACTTC. This chain connects TRBV6-5 to TRBJ2-7; D perhaps matches TRBD1 (6 bases). The CDR3 has 15 residues. Germline values: CDR1 MNHEY, CDR2 SVGAGI. V shed 6 bases and J shed 0 bases, with 15 bases lying between them.